What follows are 19 T cell receptor beta chains derived from one specimen sequenced in a study of blood T cell repertoires in COVID-19. Sequencing used immunoSEQ multiplex PCR; TCRdb keeps in-frame clones, though not all of them. The table has approximately 330,000 clones, about 86% seen once. The specimen sequenced was PBMCs or T cells enriched from blood (not recorded which). The receptors shown here come from a woman aged 35 to 49 with acute COVID-19.

V gene TRBV2 combines with J gene TRBJ1-1; D perhaps matches TRBD1 (5 bases). The CDR3 is 15 residues long. CDR1 and CDR2 (germline): SNHLY, FYNNEI. Trimming removed 0 bases from V and 3 bases from J, with 11 bases in between. DNA for the CDR3: TGTGCCAGCAGTGAAGCGGGGCAGGGATACACTGAAGCTTTCTTT. This sequence encodes CASSEAGQGYTEAFF.

The gene calls are TRBV7-2 and TRBJ2-5, with D tentatively TRBD2 (5 bases). The germline V gene has CDR1 SGHTA and CDR2 FQGNSA. V was shortened by 2 bases and J by 0 bases, with 7 bases between the two germline ends. The CDR3 is 14 residues long. The CDR3 DNA reads TGTGCCAGCAGCTTAAGCGGACACCAAGAGACCCAGTACTTC. This gives the protein CASSLSGHQETQYF.

Comment on this clone: Within the sample, other DNA sequences also encode this same CDR3. This chain links TRBV18 with TRBJ1-5, with D possibly TRBD1 on 6 matching bases. Trimming left V 2 bases short and J 7 bases short, with 9 bases between. Germline loops: CDR1 KGHSH, CDR2 LQKENI. This CDR3 is built from 13 residues. CDR3 DNA: TGTGCCAGCTCACCAGGGCAGGGGCAGCCCCAGCATTTT. It yields the protein CASSPGQGQPQHF.

About this clone: One end of the junction fails to match germline, which may point to a read error. The rearrangement links TRBV7-9 to TRBJ1-1; no firm D call. CDR1 is SEHNR, CDR2 FQNEAQ, per germline (reference sequence). The CDR3 consists of 15 residues. The CDR3 DNA reads as TGTGCCAGCAGCCTAGCTGCAGTCATGAACACTGAAGCTTTCTTT. Encoded protein: CASSLAAVMNTEAFF.

This clone was seen more than once but under ten times. The V gene is TRBV7-2, the J gene TRBJ1-2, with TRBD1 matching 7 bases. With V trimmed by 5 bases and J by 3 bases, 6 bases remained unmatched. CDR3 length: 14 amino acids. Germline assignment: CDR1 SGHTA and CDR2 FQGNSA. DNA of the CDR3: TGTGCCAGCAGCCCCTCGGACAGGTACTATGGCTACACCTTC. Protein product: CASSPSDRYYGYTF.

V is TRBV24-1 and J is TRBJ2-5; 8 bases are a match to TRBD1. V shed 2 bases and J 3 bases; nucleotides not matched to a gene: 7. Germline V gene sequence: CDR1 KGHDR, CDR2 SFDVKD. The CDR3 runs 16 residues. CDR3 coding DNA: TGTGCCACCAGTGATTACGCCCAGACAGGGGAAGAGACCCAGTACTTC. This codes for CATSDYAQTGEETQYF.

Concerning this clone itself: Other DNA sequences of this sample code for an identical CDR3. DNA for the CDR3: TGTGCCAGTAGTATTCTACAGGGTCAGCCCCAGCATTTT. Protein sequence: CASSILQGQPQHF. The chain couples TRBV19 to TRBJ1-5, with TRBD1 as a possible D gene (6 bases). CDR3 size: 13 residues. V gave up 3 bases and J gave up 6 bases, with 9 bases separating them. From germline, CDR1 is LNHDA and CDR2 SQIVND (reference sequence). Using reference TRBV19 and TRBJ1-5 for the parts outside the CDR3, the full variable domain is DGGITQSPKYLFRKEGQNVTLSCEQNLNHDAMYWYRQDPGQGLRLIYYSQIVNDFQKGDIAEGYSVSREKKESFPLTVTSAQKNPTAFYLCASSILQGQPQHFGDGTRLSIL.

The J gene is TRBJ1-1, the V gene TRBV2; no clear D. The CDR3 covers 13 residues. Germline values: CDR1 SNHLY, CDR2 FYNNEI. V dropped 9 bases and J dropped 2 bases, with 13 bases sitting between them. This CDR3 is CASGPQQNTEAFF. The CDR3 nucleotides read TGTGCCAGTGGGCCTCAACAAAACACTGAAGCTTTCTTT.

The chain is built from TRBV28 and TRBJ1-2; 9 bases are a match to TRBD1. Trimming removed 8 bases from V and 12 bases from J; junction bases left unmatched: 7. Germline V gives CDR1 MDHEN, CDR2 SYDVKM. The CDR3 contains 11 residues. The DNA of the CDR3 is TGTGCCAGCGGGAGGGACAGGGCGGACACCTTC. It yields the protein CASGRDRADTF.

The chain links TRBV4-3 to TRBJ1-6; TRBD1 aligns across 7 bases. This CDR3 contains 16 residues. The V segment lost 3 bases and the J segment 5 bases; nucleotides outside the gene matches: 7. Germline CDR1 LGHNA, CDR2 YSLEER. CDR3 nucleotides: TGCGCCAGCAGCCATAAAAGGGACAGCAATAATTCACCCCTCCACTTT. As protein: CASSHKRDSNNSPLHF.

This chain links TRBV5-6 with TRBJ2-1; 9 nucleotides align to TRBD2. J gave up 8 bases and V 1 base, and 10 bases lay outside the gene matches. The V gene's germline CDR1 is SGHDT and CDR2 YYEEEE. The CDR3 totals 16 residues. CDR3 sequence reads: CASSLRKLAGLDEQFF. DNA of the CDR3: TGTGCCAGCAGCTTGCGTAAGCTAGCGGGATTGGATGAGCAGTTCTTC.

The chain employs TRBV25-1 and TRBJ1-1; 10 positions agree with TRBD1. Germline CDR1 reads MGHDK; CDR2 reads SYGVNS. Trimming at V came to 6 bases and at J to 4 bases, leaving 2 bases not matched to a gene. The CDR3 extends over 13 amino acids. The CDR3 reads CASRGQGITEAFF. Here the CDR3 DNA reads TGTGCCAGCAGGGGACAGGGGATCACTGAAGCTTTCTTT.

This sequence joins TRBV5-4 and TRBJ2-2; D may be TRBD1 (6 bases). The CDR3 extends over 15 amino acids. In germline, CDR1 is SGHNT, CDR2 YYREEE (reference sequence). V gave up 3 bases and J gave up 1 base, with 10 bases separating them. CDR3 nucleotide sequence: TGTGCCAGCAGCTCGGACAGCTTGAACACCGGGGAGCTGTTTTTT. It translates to CASSSDSLNTGELFF.

In this sample, this clone turned up once. V usage is TRBV7-9 and J usage is TRBJ1-2; TRBD1 matches 9 bases. Looked up from germline, CDR1 is SEHNR and CDR2 is FQNEAQ (reference sequence). The junction had 6 bases not matched to a gene; V was cut back by 11 bases and J by 5 bases. The CDR3 totals 12 residues. CDR3 sequence reads: CAVRTGVYGYTF. The CDR3 nucleotides read TGTGCCGTTCGGACAGGGGTATATGGCTACACCTTC.

The rearrangement uses TRBV5-1 and TRBJ1-6; D is possibly TRBD1 (6 bases). The V end lost 1 base, the J end lost 5 bases, and 19 bases lay between the germline ends. The germline V gene encodes CDR1 SGHRS and CDR2 YFSETQ. This CDR3 is built from 18 residues. The DNA of the CDR3 is TGCGCCAGCAGCTTGAGAACAGGGAATATTCGAAATAATTCACCCCTCCACTTT. Encoded protein: CASSLRTGNIRNNSPLHF.

There are many counts of this clone. This chain joins TRBV3-1 (or the pseudogene TRBV3-2) and TRBJ2-1, with 7 bases that match TRBD2. The CDR3 totals 16 residues. After removal of 3 bases from V and 8 bases from J, the junction contained 13 bases not matched to a gene. CDR1 and CDR2 from the germline V gene are LGHDT and YNNKEL (reference sequence). The CDR3 sequence: CASSHRDGGGWYEQFF. DNA for the CDR3: TGTGCCAGCAGCCATCGGGACGGCGGGGGTTGGTATGAGCAGTTCTTC.

J is TRBJ1-6 and V is TRBV7-9, with D unresolved. Germline-derived CDR1 and CDR2 are SEHNR and FQNEAQ (reference sequence). There are 16 residues in the CDR3. V lost 0 bases and J lost 5, with 11 bases in between. Written as DNA, the CDR3 is TGTGCCAGCAGCTTAGCCCCGACACTCAATAATTCACCCCTCCACTTT. Amino acid sequence: CASSLAPTLNNSPLHF. The whole variable domain, filled in from reference TRBV7-9 and TRBJ1-6, reads DTGVSQNPRHKITKRGQNVTFRCDPISEHNRLYWYRQTLGQGPEFLTYFQNEAQLEKSRLLSDRFSAERPKGSFSTLEIQRTEQGDSAMYLCASSLAPTLNNSPLHFGNGTRLTVT.

J is TRBJ1-2 and V is TRBV18; TRBD1 matches 12 bases. Germline V gene sequence: CDR1 KGHSH, CDR2 LQKENI. CDR3 length equals 14 residues. J lost 14 bases, V lost 3 bases, and 10 bases had no gene match. For the CDR3, the DNA is TGTGCCAGCTCACCGGAGGGACAGGGGGCGAAAAGGACCTTC. Encoded protein: CASSPEGQGAKRTF.

This chain connects TRBV7-8 to TRBJ1-4, with D possibly matching TRBD1 (5 bases). Trimming stripped 4 bases from V and 8 bases from J, with 17 bases between. The CDR3 spans 15 residues. From germline, CDR1 is SGHVS and CDR2 FQNEAQ. The CDR3 spells CASSSGEGLLEKLFF. CDR3 bases: TGTGCCAGCAGCTCGGGGGAGGGGCTCCTGGAAAAACTGTTTTTT.